The 26 T cell receptor beta chains below come from one sample, sequenced in a study of OX40 agonist ivuxolimab in advanced cancers. Assay used: immunoSEQ multiplex PCR; TCRdb lists only in-frame clones, some missing. The sample carries tens of thousands of clones, around 83% recorded once. The specimen comprised CD4+ or CD8+ T cells sorted from blood, sampled in a trial of the OX40 agonist ivuxolimab. These receptors all come from an adult with an advanced solid tumor such as melanoma, head and neck, liver or kidney cancer.

This clone qualifies as medium-sized. The rearrangement joins TRBV2 to TRBJ1-5; D is unresolved. With 7 bases removed from V and 5 bases from J, the gap between germline ends came to 12 bases. Germline CDR1 is SNHLY and CDR2 is FYNNEI. This CDR3 spans 13 amino acids. The CDR3 DNA follows: TGTGCCAGCAATTTAGGGAACGATCAGCCCCAGCATTTT. It encodes CASNLGNDQPQHF.

In this sample, this clone turned up a few times. The chain is built from TRBV5-1 and TRBJ2-7; D gene uncertain. The CDR3 has 13 amino acids. V was trimmed by 4 bases and J by 4 bases, leaving 12 bases between them. Germline V gene sequence: CDR1 SGHRS, CDR2 YFSETQ. The CDR3 is CASSPFSRYEQYF. CDR3 nucleotides: TGCGCCAGCAGCCCCTTTAGCAGGTACGAGCAGTACTTC.

The chain is built from TRBV6-1 and TRBJ1-5; 9 nucleotides match TRBD1. This CDR3 region has 16 residues. Germline V lookup: CDR1 MNHNS, CDR2 SASEGT. V lost 0 bases, J lost 6 bases, and 6 bases stayed unmatched. DNA for the CDR3: TGTGCCAGCAGTGAAGCGCTGGGACAGGGATTTCAGCCCCAGCATTTT. Protein sequence: CASSEALGQGFQPQHF.

The CDR3 DNA sequence: TGTGCCAGCAGCTTAGCGGGAATGGTTTATAGTGCGAATGAGCAGTTCTTC. Its translation: CASSLAGMVYSANEQFF. The gene calls are TRBV28 and TRBJ2-1, with 8 nucleotides matching TRBD2. The CDR3 covers 17 residues. Germline lookup yields CDR1 MDHEN and CDR2 SYDVKM. The V segment lost 6 bases and the J segment 7 bases; nucleotides outside the gene matches: 17.

V and J are TRBV5-1 and TRBJ2-7; D is perhaps TRBD1 (7 bases). This CDR3 is built from 14 residues. Germline V gives CDR1 SGHRS, CDR2 YFSETQ. The ends were cut back, 6 bases at V and 5 bases at J, with 18 bases in the middle. This CDR3 reads CASNAGGLWDEQYF. Here the CDR3 DNA reads TGCGCCAGCAACGCAGGGGGACTTTGGGACGAGCAGTACTTC.

The chain recombines TRBV7-2 with TRBJ2-3; D is uncertain. Per the germline V gene, CDR1 is SGHTA and CDR2 is FQGNSA. The V gene lost 1 base and the J gene lost 2 bases, with 7 bases spanning the gap. The CDR3 is 14 residues long. This CDR3 is CASSLVGYTDTQYF. Here the CDR3 DNA reads TGTGCCAGCAGCTTAGTTGGGTACACAGATACGCAGTATTTT.

V is TRBV5-5 and J is TRBJ2-7, with D unclear. V dropped 3 bases and J dropped 3 bases, with 13 bases sitting between them. This CDR3 comprises 14 residues. Germline V gene sequence: CDR1 SGHKS, CDR2 YYEKEE (reference sequence). The CDR3 protein is CASSSYWPSYEQYF. DNA for the CDR3: TGTGCCAGCAGCTCCTACTGGCCGAGCTACGAGCAGTACTTC.

This chain links TRBV7-7 with TRBJ1-3; D not certain. Trimming took 1 base from V and 0 from J, leaving 7 bases between them. There are 15 residues in the CDR3. CDR1 is SSHAT and CDR2 is FNYEAQ in the germline V gene (reference sequence). CDR3 region: CASSLDSRSGNTIYF. CDR3 nucleotides: TGTGCCAGCAGCTTAGACAGCCGCTCTGGAAACACCATATATTTT.

This clone showed up just once. The chain combines TRBV6-6 with TRBJ2-2; possibly TRBD1 for D (5 bases). Trimming removed 2 bases at V and 1 base at J, with 8 bases between. This CDR3 region has 15 residues. Germline V gene data show CDR1 as MNHNY and CDR2 as SVGAGI (reference sequence). The CDR3 protein is CASSYRQWNTGELFF. In DNA form, the CDR3 reads TGTGCCAGCAGTTACAGACAGTGGAACACCGGGGAGCTGTTTTTT.

V and J are TRBV5-1 and TRBJ2-1, with 8 positions matching TRBD2. The CDR3 has 16 amino acids. Losses at the gene ends were 4 bases for V and 0 bases for J; bases not matched to a gene: 6. The germline V gene encodes CDR1 SGHRS and CDR2 YFSETQ. The CDR3 region is CASSITSGSSYNEQFF. The CDR3, as DNA: TGCGCCAGCAGCATCACTAGCGGAAGCTCCTACAATGAGCAGTTCTTC.

The gene calls are TRBV7-2 and TRBJ1-5; D is unresolved. CDR3 length: 15 residues. Germline V gene data show CDR1 as SGHTA and CDR2 as FQGNSA. Trimming stripped 2 bases from V and 0 bases from J, with 8 bases between. The CDR3, as DNA: TGTGCCAGCAGCTTACGGGGTTTTAGCAATCAGCCCCAGCATTTT. The encoded protein is CASSLRGFSNQPQHF.

V and J are TRBV6-5 and TRBJ2-1; D is undetermined. V lost 4 bases, J lost 0 bases, and 10 bases lay in between. Germline V gene data show CDR1 as MNHEY and CDR2 as SVGAGI. The CDR3 is 15 amino acids. As DNA, the CDR3 is TGTGCCAGCAGTTTCAGGACGAGCTCCTACAATGAGCAGTTCTTC. Encoded protein: CASSFRTSSYNEQFF.

This chain joins TRBV10-3 and TRBJ2-5; no definite D call. This CDR3 is built from 14 residues. V shed 2 bases and J shed 4 bases, with 11 bases lying between them. Germline V gene sequence: CDR1 ENHRY, CDR2 SYGVKD. The CDR3 coding sequence is TGTGCCATCAGTGAGCCGAGATTAGGAGAGACCCAGTACTTC. Amino acid sequence: CAISEPRLGETQYF.

The rearrangement joins TRBV2 to TRBJ1-5; D gene unclear. Germline lookup yields CDR1 SNHLY and CDR2 FYNNEI. Trimming took off 7 bases at V and 3 bases at J, with 10 bases between the two ends. The CDR3 consists of 13 residues. The CDR3 is CASTGRTNQPQHF. CDR3 nucleotide sequence: TGTGCCAGCACGGGCAGGACCAATCAGCCCCAGCATTTT.

This chain joins TRBV9 and TRBJ2-7, with D possibly TRBD2 on 6 matching bases. The CDR3 is made up of 13 amino acids. Between the trimmed V and J ends, which lost 2 bases and 2 bases, there was a span of 8 bases. Germline V gene data show CDR1 as SGDLS and CDR2 as YYNGEE. The CDR3 reads CASSVEGPYEQYF. The DNA of the CDR3 is TGTGCCAGCAGCGTGGAGGGCCCCTACGAGCAGTACTTC.

V gene TRBV28 combines with J gene TRBJ1-2; 10 bases agree with TRBD1. Germline loops: CDR1 MDHEN, CDR2 SYDVKM. V trimming: 5 bases; J trimming: 2 bases; junction bases outside the gene matches: 5. The CDR3 consists of 15 residues. The CDR3 here is CASSPRTGGNYGYTF. Written as DNA, the CDR3 is TGTGCCAGCAGTCCTCGGACAGGGGGGAACTATGGCTACACCTTC.

V and J are TRBV5-6 and TRBJ1-6; D not resolved. The V gene's germline CDR1 is SGHDT and CDR2 YYEEEE. The ends were cut back, 1 base at V and 0 bases at J, with 5 bases in the middle. This CDR3 has 15 amino acids. CDR3 DNA sequence: TGTGCCAGCAGCTTGCGGGGCTCCTATAATTCACCCCTCCACTTT. Its translation is CASSLRGSYNSPLHF.

The chain recombines TRBV5-1 with TRBJ1-1, with D unresolved. The ends were cut back, 9 bases at V and 1 base at J, with 13 bases in the middle. Germline V gene sequence: CDR1 SGHRS, CDR2 YFSETQ. The CDR3 has 13 amino acids. CDR3 amino acids: CATQETSNTEAFF. The CDR3 DNA sequence: TGCGCCACCCAGGAAACCTCGAACACTGAAGCTTTCTTT.

CDR3 region: CASSGTSGKYNEQFF. For the CDR3, the DNA is TGTGCCAGCAGTGGGACTAGCGGTAAGTACAATGAGCAGTTCTTC. The chain employs TRBV6-1 and TRBJ2-1; TRBD2 matches 10 bases. CDR1 MNHNS and CDR2 SASEGT come from the germline V gene. The ends lost 4 bases at V and 4 bases at J; junction bases unmatched: 4. This CDR3 has 15 amino acids.

The J gene is TRBJ2-6, the V gene TRBV5-1; no definite D call. CDR1 and CDR2 (germline): SGHRS, YFSETQ. This CDR3 comprises 15 residues. The V gene lost 0 bases and the J gene lost 3 bases, with 7 bases spanning the gap. The CDR3 region is CASSLAKSGANVLTF. The CDR3 coding sequence is TGCGCCAGCAGCTTGGCCAAGAGTGGGGCCAACGTCCTGACTTTC.

The rearrangement joins TRBV29-1 to TRBJ1-6; 9 nucleotides agree with TRBD1. Unmatched junction bases numbered 4, after V lost 7 bases and J lost 6 bases. CDR3 size: 13 residues. CDR1 is SQVTM and CDR2 is ANQGSEA in the germline V gene. The CDR3 sequence: CSAGDRANSPLHF. The CDR3 bases are TGCAGCGCCGGGGACAGGGCTAATTCACCCCTCCACTTT.

This rearrangement joins TRBV5-6 to TRBJ1-6; unclear D gene. V gave up 2 bases and J gave up 0 bases, with 9 bases separating them. CDR1 is SGHDT and CDR2 is YYEEEE in the germline V gene. The CDR3 extends over 16 amino acids. The CDR3 coding sequence is TGTGCCAGCAGCTTACACGGTAGCTCCTATAATTCACCCCTCCACTTT. Translating gives CASSLHGSSYNSPLHF.

This clone has a single count. The chain links TRBV6-1 to TRBJ2-1; D gene ambiguous. The ends were cut back, 4 bases at V and 0 bases at J, with 10 bases in the middle. The V gene's germline CDR1 is MNHNS and CDR2 SASEGT. This CDR3 is built from 15 residues. DNA for the CDR3: TGTGCCAGCAGTGGCACGGGTAGCTCCTACAATGAGCAGTTCTTC. It is translated as CASSGTGSSYNEQFF.

CDR3 sequence (DNA): TGTGCCAGCAGCTTAACAGGGGACAATGAGCAGTTCTTC. Translated: CASSLTGDNEQFF. The chain recombines TRBV11-2 with TRBJ2-1; TRBD1 matches at 7 bases. The junction had 0 bases not matched to a gene; V was cut back by 2 bases and J by 5 bases. There are 13 residues in the CDR3. From germline, CDR1 is SGHAT and CDR2 FQNNGV.

CDR3 coding DNA: TGTGCCAGCAGCGAAAATGGACAGGATTTCAATGAGCAGTTCTTC. It codes for CASSENGQDFNEQFF. V and J are TRBV9 and TRBJ2-1; 7 bases match TRBD1. In germline, CDR1 is SGDLS, CDR2 YYNGEE. V dropped 3 bases and J dropped 6; count of bases not matched to a gene: 9. The CDR3 is 15 residues long.

The V and J genes are TRBV5-4 and TRBJ1-4; D gene ambiguous. From germline, CDR1 is SGHNT and CDR2 YYREEE (reference sequence). This CDR3 contains 16 residues. Trimming cost V 0 bases and J 2 bases, with 11 bases left between them. CDR3 in DNA: TGTGCCAGCAGCTTGGGTGCCCTGGGGACTAATGAAAAACTGTTTTTT. This sequence encodes CASSLGALGTNEKLFF.